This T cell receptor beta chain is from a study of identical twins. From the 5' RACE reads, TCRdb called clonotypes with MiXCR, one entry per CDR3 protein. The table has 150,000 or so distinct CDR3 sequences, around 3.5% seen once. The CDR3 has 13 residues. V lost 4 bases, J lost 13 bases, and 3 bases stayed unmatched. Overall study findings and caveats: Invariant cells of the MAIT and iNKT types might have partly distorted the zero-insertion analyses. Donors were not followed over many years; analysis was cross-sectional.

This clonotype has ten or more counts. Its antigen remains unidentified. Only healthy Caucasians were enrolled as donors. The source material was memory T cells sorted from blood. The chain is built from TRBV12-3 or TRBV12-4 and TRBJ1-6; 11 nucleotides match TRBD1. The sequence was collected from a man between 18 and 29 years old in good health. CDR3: CASSSGQGAPLHF. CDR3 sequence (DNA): TGTGCCAGCAGTTCCGGACAGGGGGCTCCCCTCCACTTT.